Below, 17 T cell receptor beta chains from the same sample are listed, as sequenced in a study of response to subunit inactivated influenza vaccine. Each CDR3 protein gets one entry after TCRdb re-called the RT-PCR reads with MiXCR. This sample has some 600,000 distinct CDR3 sequences; about 14% occur once, and the top ten carry around 7.6%. Specimen: PBMCs from blood, collected less than 15 days before vaccination. Source of these receptors: a man aged 50 or older who received an inactivated influenza vaccine.

This clonotype came up a few times. The chain joins TRBV27 to TRBJ2-5; D call uncertain. This CDR3 spans 13 amino acids. Trimming removed 8 bases at V and 4 bases at J, with 14 bases between. Looked up from germline, CDR1 is MNHEY and CDR2 is SMNVEV (reference sequence). Here the CDR3 DNA reads TGTGCCAGCGGAGACGGTGGTTTAGAGACCCAGTACTTC. It translates to CASGDGGLETQYF.

The genes are TRBV6-6 and TRBJ2-3; no definite D call. Germline CDR1 and CDR2: MNHNY and SVGAGI (reference sequence). Deletions cut 5 bases from V and 11 bases from J, with 20 bases between. The CDR3 has 14 residues. The CDR3 DNA follows: TGTGCCAGCAGTCCCCTCTCCTCTAGGGAAATGCAGTATTTT. Translated, it gives CASSPLSSREMQYF.

A few counts support this clonotype. V usage is TRBV12-3 or TRBV12-4 and J usage is TRBJ2-7, with D unresolved. The CDR3 consists of 12 residues. V was shortened by 4 bases and J by 1 base, with 5 bases between the two germline ends. In DNA, the CDR3 is TGTGCCAGCAGTTGGACGTCCTACGAGCAGTACTTC. Protein product: CASSWTSYEQYF.

In its sample, this clonotype was seen many times. The rearrangement joins TRBV6-5 to TRBJ1-5; no clear D. CDR3 length equals 15 residues. The germline V and J ends were trimmed by 0 bases and 2 bases, with 8 bases remaining between them. Germline V gives CDR1 MNHEY, CDR2 SVGAGI. The CDR3 nucleotides read TGTGCCAGCAGTTACTCGAAGCAGGGCAATCAGCCCCAGCATTTT. Translated: CASSYSKQGNQPQHF.

Points on this clonotype: Compared with germline, one end of the junction differs, possibly owing to a read error. The chain has TRBV29-1 and TRBJ2-2; D possibly uses TRBD1 or TRBD2 (5 bases each). CDR1 is SQVTM and CDR2 is ANQGSEA in the germline V gene. The CDR3 spans 13 residues. CDR3 DNA: TGCAGCGTTGAAAGGCCTGACCTGGGGGAGCTGATTTTT. Its protein product is CSVERPDLGELIF.

This clonotype was seen a handful of times. The chain has TRBV10-3 and TRBJ2-5, with unresolved D. Deletions cut 2 bases from V and 2 bases from J, with 6 bases between. Germline V lookup: CDR1 ENHRY, CDR2 SYGVKD. The CDR3 has 13 amino acids. CDR3 amino acids: CAISEASQETQYF. In DNA form, the CDR3 reads TGTGCCATCAGTGAGGCCAGTCAAGAGACCCAGTACTTC.

Many counts were recorded for this clonotype. The genes are TRBV5-1 and TRBJ2-5; TRBD1 aligns across 11 bases. Germline lookup yields CDR1 SGHRS and CDR2 YFSETQ. The CDR3 has 15 amino acids. V lost 4 bases, J lost 4 bases, and 6 bases stayed unmatched. Here the CDR3 reads CASSPGQGDGETQYF. In DNA, the CDR3 is TGCGCCAGCAGCCCGGGACAGGGGGATGGAGAGACCCAGTACTTC.

This clonotype was detected once. This sequence joins TRBV3-1 and TRBJ1-1, with D unresolved. This CDR3 has 12 residues. Germline V gene lookup returns CDR1 LGHDT and CDR2 YNNKEL (reference sequence). V dropped 3 bases and J dropped 1 base, with 3 bases sitting between them. The CDR3 loop is CASSHSNTEAFF. Here the CDR3 DNA reads TGTGCCAGCAGCCATTCGAACACTGAAGCTTTCTTT.

This clonotype was detected many times. V gene TRBV7-9 combines with J gene TRBJ2-1; TRBD2 agrees at 7 bases. Germline V CDR1 and CDR2: SEHNR, FQNEAQ (reference sequence). There are 15 residues in the CDR3. The V gene end was trimmed by 3 bases and the J gene end by 4 bases; junction bases not matched to a gene: 6. The CDR3: CASSFVASGYNEQFF. The CDR3, as DNA: TGTGCCAGCAGCTTTGTGGCTAGCGGATACAATGAGCAGTTCTTC.

This clonotype was observed a few times. The chain employs TRBV5-1 and TRBJ2-2, with TRBD2 identical over 11 bases. This CDR3 region has 16 residues. The germline CDR1 and CDR2 sequences are SGHRS and YFSETQ. V trimming: 3 bases; J trimming: 6 bases; junction bases outside the gene matches: 7. The CDR3 DNA follows: TGCGCCAGCAGCTCCCAACTAGCGGGAGTCGCCGGGGAGCTGTTTTTT. Protein: CASSSQLAGVAGELFF.

At least ten counts were recorded for this clonotype. The rearrangement uses TRBV4-2 and TRBJ2-7; 10 nucleotides agree with TRBD1. The CDR3 consists of 15 residues. The V gene's germline CDR1 is LGHNA and CDR2 YNFKEQ. Trimming at V came to 0 bases and at J to 6 bases, leaving 5 bases not matched to a gene. CDR3 coding DNA: TGTGCCAGCAGCCAAGATTCGACAGGGGGCCTCGAGCAGTACTTC. Its translation is CASSQDSTGGLEQYF.

The chain couples TRBV6-5 to TRBJ2-5; perhaps TRBD2 as D (7 bases). The CDR3 totals 15 residues. Trimming pared 6 bases from V and 5 bases from J, leaving 19 bases between. CDR1 is MNHEY and CDR2 is SVGAGI in the germline V gene. The CDR3 loop is CASSLGGAGVETQYF. The DNA for the CDR3 is TGTGCCAGCAGCTTAGGGGGTGCGGGAGTGGAGACCCAGTACTTC.

V gene TRBV10-3 combines with J gene TRBJ2-1; TRBD1 aligns across 7 bases. Losses at the gene ends were 10 bases for V and 12 bases for J; bases not matched to a gene: 18. This CDR3 contains 14 residues. Germline CDR1 ENHRY, CDR2 SYGVKD. The CDR3 bases are TGTGCCACTATGTTAGGGGGCCGGACCAGTGGGCAGTTCTTC. Amino acids: CATMLGGRTSGQFF.

This clonotype was found a few times. The chain joins TRBV6-1 to TRBJ2-3; 7 positions match TRBD1. Per the germline V gene, CDR1 is MNHNS and CDR2 is SASEGT. J was trimmed by 2 bases and V by 5 bases; bases with no gene match: 4. There are 14 residues in the CDR3. The chain's CDR3 is CASSTGATTDTQYF. CDR3 bases: TGTGCCAGCAGTACAGGGGCCACCACAGATACGCAGTATTTT.

This clonotype appeared a few times. The V and J genes are TRBV20-1 and TRBJ2-3; the match to TRBD2 covers 9 bases. Unmatched junction bases numbered 6, after V lost 0 bases and J lost 2 bases. Germline CDR1 DFQATT, CDR2 SNEGSKA (reference sequence). This CDR3 is 16 amino acids long. CDR3 coding DNA: TGCAGTGCTAGAGATCCCCTAGCGGGATACACAGATACGCAGTATTTT. It is translated as CSARDPLAGYTDTQYF.

This clonotype was seen ten or more times. This chain connects TRBV12-3 or TRBV12-4 to TRBJ2-5; 9 bases are shared with TRBD1. The CDR3 length is 15 residues. After removal of 5 bases from V and 2 bases from J, the junction contained 6 bases not matched to a gene. The CDR3 region is CASSRGQGRQETQYF. The CDR3 DNA reads as TGTGCCAGCAGTAGGGGACAGGGACGTCAAGAGACCCAGTACTTC.

This chain connects TRBV15 to TRBJ2-1; no clear D. This CDR3 spans 12 amino acids. Per germline, CDR1 LNHNV and CDR2 YYDKDF (reference sequence). The germline V and J ends were trimmed by 3 bases and 7 bases, with 7 bases remaining between them. CDR3 sequence reads: CATSRLGNEQFF. The CDR3 DNA follows: TGTGCCACCAGCAGGTTAGGGAATGAGCAGTTCTTC. Looking up the rest from reference TRBV15 and TRBJ2-1 gives the full variable domain: DAMVIQNPRYQVTQFGKPVTLSCSQTLNHNVMYWYQQKSSQAPKLLFHYYDKDFNNEADTPDNFQSRRPNTSFCFLDIRSPGLGDTAMYLCATSRLGNEQFFGPGTRLTVL.